This record looks at one T cell receptor (beta chain) sequence and its context. Trimming took 4 bases from V and 3 from J; bases not matched to a gene: 2. In germline, CDR1 is SGHNT, CDR2 YYREEE (reference sequence). The CDR3 has 14 residues. The protocol was immunoSEQ multiplex PCR, while the TCRdb copy is restricted to in-frame clones and leaves out a portion. The sample has about 43,000 clones, roughly 89% seen once. These data are taken from a study of blood T cell repertoires in COVID-19. Across the study: The study drew acute and convalescent COVID-19 samples from the United States, Italy and Spain.

This receptor was obtained from a man aged 60-69 years with active COVID-19. Input material: peripheral blood. The J gene is TRBJ2-1, the V gene TRBV5-4; 9 bases match TRBD2. CDR3 bases: TGTGCCAGCAGCCTTAGCGGGAGCTACAATGAGCAGTTCTTC. Residues: CASSLSGSYNEQFF. The entire variable domain, with the rest obtained from reference TRBV5-4 and TRBJ2-1, is as follows: ETGVTQSPTHLIKTRGQQVTLRCSSQSGHNTVSWYQQALGQGPQFIFQYYREEENGRGNFPPRFSGLQFPNYSSELNVNALELDDSALYLCASSLSGSYNEQFFGPGTRLTVL.